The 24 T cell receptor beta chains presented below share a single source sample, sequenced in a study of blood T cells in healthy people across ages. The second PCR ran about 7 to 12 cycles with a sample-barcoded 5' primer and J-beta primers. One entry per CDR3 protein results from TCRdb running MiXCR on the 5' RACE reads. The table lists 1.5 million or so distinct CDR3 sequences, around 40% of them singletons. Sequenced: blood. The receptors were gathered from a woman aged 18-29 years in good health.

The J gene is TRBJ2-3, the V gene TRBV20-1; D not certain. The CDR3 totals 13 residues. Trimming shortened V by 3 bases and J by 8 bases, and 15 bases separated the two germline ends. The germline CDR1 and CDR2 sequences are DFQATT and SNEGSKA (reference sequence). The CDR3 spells CSASSGWVATQYF. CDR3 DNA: TGCAGTGCTAGTTCGGGCTGGGTAGCTACGCAGTATTTT.

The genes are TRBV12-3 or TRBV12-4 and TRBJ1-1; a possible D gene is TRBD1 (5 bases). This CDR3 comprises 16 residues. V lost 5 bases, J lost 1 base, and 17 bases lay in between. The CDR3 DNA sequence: TGTGCCAGCAGTATTTTCCGGGACTTTTCGAACACTGAAGCTTTCTTT. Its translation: CASSIFRDFSNTEAFF.

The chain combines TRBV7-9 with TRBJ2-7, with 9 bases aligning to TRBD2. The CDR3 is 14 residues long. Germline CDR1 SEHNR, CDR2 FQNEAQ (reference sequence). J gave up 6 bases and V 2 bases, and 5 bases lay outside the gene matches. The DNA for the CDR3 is TGTGCCAGCAGCTTACCGGGACTAGCCGGCGAGCAGTACTTC. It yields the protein CASSLPGLAGEQYF.

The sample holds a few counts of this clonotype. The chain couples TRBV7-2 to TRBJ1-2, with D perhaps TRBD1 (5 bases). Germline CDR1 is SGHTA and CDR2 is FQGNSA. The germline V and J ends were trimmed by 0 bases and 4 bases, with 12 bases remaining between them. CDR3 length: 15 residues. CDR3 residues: CASSLARDEIYGYTF. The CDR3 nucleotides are TGTGCCAGCAGCTTAGCGAGGGACGAGATCTATGGCTACACCTTC.

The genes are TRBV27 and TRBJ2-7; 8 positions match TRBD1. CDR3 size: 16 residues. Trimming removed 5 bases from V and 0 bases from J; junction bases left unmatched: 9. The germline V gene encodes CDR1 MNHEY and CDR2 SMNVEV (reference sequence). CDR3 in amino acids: CASSVVDRGYSYEQYF. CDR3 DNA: TGTGCCAGCAGTGTAGTAGACAGGGGCTACTCCTACGAGCAGTACTTC.

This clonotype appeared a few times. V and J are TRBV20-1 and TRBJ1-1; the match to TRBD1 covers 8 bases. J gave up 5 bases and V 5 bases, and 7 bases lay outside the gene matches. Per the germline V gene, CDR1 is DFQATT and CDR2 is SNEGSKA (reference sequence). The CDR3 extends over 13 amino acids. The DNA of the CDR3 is TGCAGTGCTCAGGACAGGGTAGGGACTGAAGCTTTCTTT. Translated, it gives CSAQDRVGTEAFF.

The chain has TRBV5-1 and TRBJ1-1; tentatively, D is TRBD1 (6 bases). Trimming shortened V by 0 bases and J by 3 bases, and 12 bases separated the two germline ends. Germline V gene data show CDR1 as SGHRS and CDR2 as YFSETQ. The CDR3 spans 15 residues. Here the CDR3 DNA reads TGCGCCAGCAGCTTGGTGCAGGGGCTCCACACTGAAGCTTTCTTT. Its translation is CASSLVQGLHTEAFF.

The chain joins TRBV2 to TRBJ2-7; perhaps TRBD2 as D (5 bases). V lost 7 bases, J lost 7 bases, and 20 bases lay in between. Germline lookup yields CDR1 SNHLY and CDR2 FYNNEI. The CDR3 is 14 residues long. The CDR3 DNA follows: TGTGCCAGCAACCGCCGGGAACCCTACAATGAGCAGTACTTC. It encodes CASNRREPYNEQYF.

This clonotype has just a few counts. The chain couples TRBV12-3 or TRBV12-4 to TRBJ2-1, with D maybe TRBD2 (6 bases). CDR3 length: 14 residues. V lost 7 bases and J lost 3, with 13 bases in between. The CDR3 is CASTAGTRYNEQFF. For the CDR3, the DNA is TGTGCCAGCACAGCCGGGACTCGCTACAATGAGCAGTTCTTC.

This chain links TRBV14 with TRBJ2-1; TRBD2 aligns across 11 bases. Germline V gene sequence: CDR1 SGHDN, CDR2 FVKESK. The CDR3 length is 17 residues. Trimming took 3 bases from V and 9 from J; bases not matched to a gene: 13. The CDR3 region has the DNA TGTGCCAGCAGCCACTGGATGACTAGCGGGATTATGGGTGAGCAGTTCTTC. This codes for CASSHWMTSGIMGEQFF. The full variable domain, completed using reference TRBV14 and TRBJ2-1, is EAGVTQFPSHSVIEKGQTVTLRCDPISGHDNLYWYRRVMGKEIKFLLHFVKESKQDESGMPNNRFLAERTGGTYSTLKVQPAELEDSGVYFCASSHWMTSGIMGEQFFGPGTRLTVL.

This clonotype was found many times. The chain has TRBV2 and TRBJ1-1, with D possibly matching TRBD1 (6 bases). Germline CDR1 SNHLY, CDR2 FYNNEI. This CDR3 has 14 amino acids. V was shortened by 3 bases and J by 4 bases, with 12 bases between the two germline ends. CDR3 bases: TGTGCCAGCAGTGAGTTAAAGGGGGGCACTGAAGCTTTCTTT. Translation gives CASSELKGGTEAFF.

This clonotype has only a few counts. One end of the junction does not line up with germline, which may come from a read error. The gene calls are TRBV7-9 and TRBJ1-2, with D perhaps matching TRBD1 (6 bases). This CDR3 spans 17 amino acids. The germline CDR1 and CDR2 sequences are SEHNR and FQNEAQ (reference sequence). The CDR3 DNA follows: TGTGCCAGCAGTTTAGGGGGGGTTCAAGACAGGAGATATGGCTACACCTTC. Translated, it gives CASSLGGVQDRRYGYTF.

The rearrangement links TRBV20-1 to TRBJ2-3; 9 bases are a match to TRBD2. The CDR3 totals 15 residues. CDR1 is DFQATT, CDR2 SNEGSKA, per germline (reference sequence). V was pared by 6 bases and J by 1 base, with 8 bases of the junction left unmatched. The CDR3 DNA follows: TGCAGTGCCCCGGGACTAGCCGTTGGCACAGATACGCAGTATTTT. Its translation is CSAPGLAVGTDTQYF.

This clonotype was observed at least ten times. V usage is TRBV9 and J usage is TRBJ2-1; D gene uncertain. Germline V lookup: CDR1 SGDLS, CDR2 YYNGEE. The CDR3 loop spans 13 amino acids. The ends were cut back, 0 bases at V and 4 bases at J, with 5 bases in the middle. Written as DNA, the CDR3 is TGTGCCAGCAGCGTAGATTTATACAATGAGCAGTTCTTC. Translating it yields CASSVDLYNEQFF.

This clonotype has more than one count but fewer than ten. The CDR3 loop reads CASTTGAGGETQYF. The CDR3 bases are TGTGCCAGCACAACAGGGGCGGGGGGAGAGACCCAGTACTTC. This chain uses TRBV25-1 with TRBJ2-7, with TRBD2 as a possible D gene (8 bases). The J call could be wrong; TRBJ2-5 is a better fit for the DNA end. Germline CDR1 MGHDK, CDR2 SYGVNS. CDR3 size: 14 residues.

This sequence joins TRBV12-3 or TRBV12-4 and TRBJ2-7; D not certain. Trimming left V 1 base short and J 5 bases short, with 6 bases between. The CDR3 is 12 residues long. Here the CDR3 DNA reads TGTGCCAGCAGTTTAGAAATGAACGAGCAGTACTTC. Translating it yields CASSLEMNEQYF.

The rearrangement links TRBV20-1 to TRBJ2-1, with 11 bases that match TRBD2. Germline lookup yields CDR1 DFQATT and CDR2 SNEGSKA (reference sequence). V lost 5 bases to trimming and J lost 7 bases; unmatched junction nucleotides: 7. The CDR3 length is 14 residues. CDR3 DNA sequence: TGCAGTGCTGGGATAGCGGGAGGGAAAAATGAGCAGTTCTTC. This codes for CSAGIAGGKNEQFF.

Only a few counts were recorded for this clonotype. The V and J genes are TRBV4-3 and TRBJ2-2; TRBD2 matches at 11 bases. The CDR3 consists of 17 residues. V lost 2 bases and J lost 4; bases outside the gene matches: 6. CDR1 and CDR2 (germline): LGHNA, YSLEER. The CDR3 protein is CASSQRRTSGSTGELFF. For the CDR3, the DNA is TGCGCCAGCAGCCAAAGGCGCACTAGCGGGAGCACCGGGGAGCTGTTTTTT.

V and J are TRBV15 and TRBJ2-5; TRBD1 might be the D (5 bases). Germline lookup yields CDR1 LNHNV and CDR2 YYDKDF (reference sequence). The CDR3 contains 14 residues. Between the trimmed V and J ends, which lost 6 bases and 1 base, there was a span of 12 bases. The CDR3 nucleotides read TGTGCCACCAGTCATGGGGCGAGCCAAGAGACCCAGTACTTC. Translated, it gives CATSHGASQETQYF.

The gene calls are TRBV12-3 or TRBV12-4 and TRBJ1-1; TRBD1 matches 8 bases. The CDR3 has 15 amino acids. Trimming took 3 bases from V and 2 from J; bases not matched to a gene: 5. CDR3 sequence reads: CASSFQTGANTEAFF. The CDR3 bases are TGTGCCAGCAGTTTCCAGACAGGGGCAAACACTGAAGCTTTCTTT.

CDR3 nucleotides: TGTGCCAGCAGCCCTAGAAAAGAGGACCCTGAAAAACTGTTTTTT. Translated, it gives CASSPRKEDPEKLFF. The chain recombines TRBV7-9 with TRBJ1-4; D gene uncertain. The V end lost 5 bases, the J end lost 7 bases, and 17 bases lay between the germline ends. This CDR3 comprises 15 residues. The V gene's germline CDR1 is SEHNR and CDR2 FQNEAQ (reference sequence).

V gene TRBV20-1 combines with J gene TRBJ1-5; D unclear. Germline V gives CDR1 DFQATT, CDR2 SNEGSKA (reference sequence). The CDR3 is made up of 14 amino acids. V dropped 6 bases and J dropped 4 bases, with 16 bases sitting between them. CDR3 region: CSAPEEGRNQPQHF. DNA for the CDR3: TGCAGTGCCCCGGAGGAAGGGAGAAATCAGCCCCAGCATTTT.

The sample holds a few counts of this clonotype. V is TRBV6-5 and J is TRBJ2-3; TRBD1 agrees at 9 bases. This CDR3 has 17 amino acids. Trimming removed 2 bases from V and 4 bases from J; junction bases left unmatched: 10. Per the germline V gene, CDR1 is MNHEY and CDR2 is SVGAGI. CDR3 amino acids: CASSYGRTGDGADTQYF. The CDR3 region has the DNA TGTGCCAGCAGTTACGGGAGGACAGGGGACGGCGCAGATACGCAGTATTTT.

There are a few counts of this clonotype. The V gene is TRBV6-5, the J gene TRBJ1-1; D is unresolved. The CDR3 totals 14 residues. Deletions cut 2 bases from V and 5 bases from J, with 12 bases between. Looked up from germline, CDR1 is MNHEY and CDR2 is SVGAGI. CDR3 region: CASSYRSGNTEAFF. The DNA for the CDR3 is TGTGCCAGCAGTTACAGGTCCGGGAATACTGAAGCTTTCTTT.